The sequence of this T cell receptor beta chain was determined in a study of identical twins. Whole-study findings and limits: Beta out-of-frame twin sharing showed a weaker excess. Models underestimated out-of-frame TCR alpha sharing in monozygotic twins. Abundant cord blood beta clonotypes carried fewer insertions; memory repertoires showed none.

This clonotype was seen a few times. Its antigen is still unknown. Germline V gives CDR1 LGHNA, CDR2 YNFKEQ. CDR3 length: 17 amino acids. V lost 0 bases and J lost 0; bases outside the gene matches: 2. TCRdb re-derived calls from the 5' RACE reads in MiXCR, one entry per CDR3 protein. The table shows around 550,000 distinct CDR3 sequences, with around 15% occurring only once. This sample was shared with a second study, whose subject was yellow fever vaccine responses in identical twins.

The chain combines TRBV4-2 with TRBJ2-1; 10 positions agree with TRBD2. This TCR was recovered from a woman younger than 30 in good health. Sequenced input: CD4+ T cells sorted from blood. This CDR3 is CASSQEASGSSYNEQFF. Written as DNA, the CDR3 is TGTGCCAGCAGCCAAGAGGCTAGCGGGAGCTCCTACAATGAGCAGTTCTTC.